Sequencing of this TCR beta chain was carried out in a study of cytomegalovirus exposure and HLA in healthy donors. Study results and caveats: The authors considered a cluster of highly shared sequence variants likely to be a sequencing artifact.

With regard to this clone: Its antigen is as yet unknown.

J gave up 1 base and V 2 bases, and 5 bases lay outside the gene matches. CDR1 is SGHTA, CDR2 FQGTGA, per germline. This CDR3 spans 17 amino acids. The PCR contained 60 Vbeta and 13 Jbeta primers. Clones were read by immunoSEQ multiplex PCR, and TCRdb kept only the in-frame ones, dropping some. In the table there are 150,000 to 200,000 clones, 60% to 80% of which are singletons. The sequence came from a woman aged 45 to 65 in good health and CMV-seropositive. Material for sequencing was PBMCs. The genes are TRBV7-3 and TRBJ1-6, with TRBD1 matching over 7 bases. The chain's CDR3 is CASSLLGRGSYNSPLHF. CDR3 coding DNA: TGTGCCAGCAGCTTATTGGGCAGGGGGTCCTATAATTCACCCCTCCACTTT.